Shown below are 17 T cell receptor beta chains from a single sample sequenced in a study of T cell responses to AZD1222 COVID-19 vaccine. Assay: immunoSEQ multiplex PCR; the TCRdb copy retains only in-frame clones and omits some. The table includes more than 140,000 clones, roughly 88% detected once. The sample was peripheral blood, taken on day 0 of AZD1222 vaccination. The receptors were gathered from an adult in good health.

The V and J genes are TRBV24-1 and TRBJ2-1, with 10 bases that match TRBD1. The length of the CDR3 is 17 residues. Germline trimming cut 3 bases from V and 3 bases from J; bases unmatched to any gene: 7. Germline V gives CDR1 KGHDR, CDR2 SFDVKD. Written as DNA, the CDR3 is TGTGCCACCAGTGATCTGAGGGGACAGGGGTTCTACAATGAGCAGTTCTTC. Encoded protein: CATSDLRGQGFYNEQFF.

The chain links TRBV4-3 to TRBJ2-5; 12 bases align to TRBD2. Trimming took 1 base from V and 5 from J; bases not matched to a gene: 8. Germline V gives CDR1 LGHNA, CDR2 YSLEER. This CDR3 comprises 17 residues. DNA of the CDR3: TGCGCCAGCAGCCAAGGACTAGCGGGAGAGGAGTGGGAGACCCAGTACTTC. Translating it yields CASSQGLAGEEWETQYF.

The genes are TRBV6-2 or TRBV6-3 and TRBJ1-5, with D possibly being TRBD1 (5 bases). This CDR3 comprises 13 residues. Looked up from germline, CDR1 is MNHEY and CDR2 is SVGEGT. The V and J ends lost 5 bases and 8 bases respectively, with 13 bases between them. CDR3 residues: CASSRGDVEPQHF. CDR3 bases: TGTGCCAGCAGTCGAGGGGACGTTGAGCCCCAGCATTTT.

CDR3: CAKGEAGGSPLHF. The CDR3 DNA sequence: TGTGCCAAGGGGGAGGCAGGCGGCTCACCCCTCCACTTT. V and J are TRBV24-1 and TRBJ1-6, with a tentative D call TRBD1 (6 bases). From germline, CDR1 is KGHDR and CDR2 SFDVKD. CDR3 length: 13 residues. The V end lost 11 bases, the J end lost 10 bases, and 17 bases lay between the germline ends.

V gene TRBV2 combines with J gene TRBJ1-5, with D hard to call. CDR3 length: 13 amino acids. The V gene's germline CDR1 is SNHLY and CDR2 FYNNEI. The germline V and J ends were trimmed by 3 bases and 3 bases, with 6 bases remaining between them. The CDR3 protein is CASSDQVNQPQHF. CDR3 nucleotides: TGTGCCAGCAGTGACCAGGTCAATCAGCCCCAGCATTTT.

The rearrangement uses TRBV13 and TRBJ2-7; perhaps TRBD2 as D (5 bases). The CDR3 has 14 amino acids. The V end lost 7 bases, the J end lost 2 bases, and 15 bases lay between the germline ends. Germline CDR1 is PRHDT and CDR2 is FYEKMQ (reference sequence). The CDR3: CASKSSSGTYEQYF. The CDR3 nucleotides are TGTGCCAGCAAGTCTTCGAGCGGCACCTACGAGCAGTACTTC.

The count of this clone is one. V is TRBV28 and J is TRBJ2-7; 7 bases align to TRBD2. V dropped 5 bases and J dropped 6; count of bases not matched to a gene: 7. The CDR3 has 13 residues. Germline V gene lookup returns CDR1 MDHEN and CDR2 SYDVKM. DNA of the CDR3: TGTGCCAGCAGTCCCGGACTAGTCGGCGAGCAGTACTTC. It translates to CASSPGLVGEQYF.

The rearrangement links TRBV2 to TRBJ2-7, with 8 bases aligning to TRBD1. Germline V CDR1 and CDR2: SNHLY, FYNNEI. The V segment lost 2 bases and the J segment 7 bases; nucleotides outside the gene matches: 4. This CDR3 spans 13 amino acids. DNA for the CDR3: TGTGCCAGCAGTGAAAGCAGGGGGCGTGAGCAGTACTTC. It yields the protein CASSESRGREQYF.

V gene TRBV7-2 combines with J gene TRBJ2-7, with TRBD2 identical over 8 bases. V trimming: 5 bases; J trimming: 6 bases; junction bases outside the gene matches: 6. Germline-derived CDR1 and CDR2 are SGHTA and FQGNSA. This CDR3 is 13 amino acids long. In DNA, the CDR3 is TGTGCCAGCAGCATAGGACTAGCCCGCGAGCAGTACTTC. It yields the protein CASSIGLAREQYF.

This clone showed up just once. The chain combines TRBV11-1 with TRBJ1-1; tentatively, D is TRBD1 (6 bases). CDR3 length equals 16 residues. Trimming cost V 5 bases and J 4 bases, with 20 bases left between them. Germline CDR1 SGHAT, CDR2 FQDESV (reference sequence). Here the CDR3 reads CASSTERTAVGTEAFF. The CDR3 nucleotides read TGTGCCAGCAGCACAGAGAGGACAGCCGTGGGCACTGAAGCTTTCTTT.

This clone occurred a few times. The rearrangement uses TRBV7-4 and TRBJ1-5; possibly TRBD1 for D (5 bases). Germline assignment: CDR1 SGHVT and CDR2 SQSDAQ. The CDR3 has 21 amino acids. Trimming left V 3 bases short and J 2 bases short, with 29 bases between. CDR3 in DNA: TGTGCCAGCAGCTTGTTATCCCCATTATGGGCAAGGGGATATGGCAATCAGCCCCAGCATTTT. Protein sequence: CASSLLSPLWARGYGNQPQHF.

The chain carries TRBV15 and TRBJ2-7; D unclear. The CDR3 contains 14 residues. Germline V lookup: CDR1 LNHNV, CDR2 YYDKDF (reference sequence). V shed 1 base and J shed 0 bases, with 7 bases lying between them. CDR3 DNA: TGTGCCACCAGCAGAGTCGAGGACTCCTACGAGCAGTACTTC. Translated: CATSRVEDSYEQYF.

The chain employs TRBV27 and TRBJ1-1; perhaps TRBD1 as D (6 bases). The V gene lost 4 bases and the J gene lost 5 bases, with 8 bases spanning the gap. CDR3 size: 12 residues. CDR1 and CDR2 from the germline V gene are MNHEY and SMNVEV (reference sequence). The CDR3 loop reads CASSSGATEAFF. DNA for the CDR3: TGTGCCAGCAGTTCGGGGGCTACTGAAGCTTTCTTT.

V gene TRBV7-2 combines with J gene TRBJ2-1; 10 positions agree with TRBD2. The trim removed 7 bases at V and 0 bases at J, leaving 3 bases unmatched. The CDR3 spans 15 residues. CDR1 is SGHTA, CDR2 FQGNSA, per germline. For the CDR3, the DNA is TGTGCCAGCAAGAGGACTAGCGGCTCCTACAATGAGCAGTTCTTC. It yields the protein CASKRTSGSYNEQFF.

V is TRBV11-2 and J is TRBJ2-7; 10 nucleotides line up with TRBD1. After removal of 1 base from V and 3 bases from J, the junction contained 0 bases not matched to a gene. Germline-derived CDR1 and CDR2 are SGHAT and FQNNGV. CDR3 length: 14 residues. Here the CDR3 reads CASSLGTGGYEQYF. CDR3 bases: TGTGCCAGCAGCTTAGGGACAGGGGGCTACGAGCAGTACTTC.

This clone was seen only once. This sequence joins TRBV13 and TRBJ1-4, with D possibly TRBD1 on 5 matching bases. The CDR3 covers 16 residues. V was clipped by 2 bases and J by 0 bases, with 10 bases between them. Germline CDR1 PRHDT, CDR2 FYEKMQ (reference sequence). The CDR3: CASSLRGSSTNEKLFF. The CDR3 coding sequence is TGTGCCAGCAGCTTACGGGGCTCATCAACTAATGAAAAACTGTTTTTT. Full variable domain (remainder filled in from reference TRBV13 and TRBJ1-4): AAGVIQSPRHLIKEKRETATLKCYPIPRHDTVYWYQQGPGQDPQFLISFYEKMQSDKGSIPDRFSAQQFSDYHSELNMSSLELGDSALYFCASSLRGSSTNEKLFFGSGTQLSVL.

The V and J genes are TRBV6-4 and TRBJ2-7, with no clear D. Germline V gene data show CDR1 as MRHNA and CDR2 as SNTAGT. The CDR3 spans 15 residues. Between the trimmed V and J ends, which lost 2 bases and 2 bases, there was a span of 13 bases. The CDR3 here is CASSDGLDGPYEQYF. The CDR3 DNA reads TGTGCCAGCAGTGACGGGCTAGACGGTCCCTACGAGCAGTACTTC.